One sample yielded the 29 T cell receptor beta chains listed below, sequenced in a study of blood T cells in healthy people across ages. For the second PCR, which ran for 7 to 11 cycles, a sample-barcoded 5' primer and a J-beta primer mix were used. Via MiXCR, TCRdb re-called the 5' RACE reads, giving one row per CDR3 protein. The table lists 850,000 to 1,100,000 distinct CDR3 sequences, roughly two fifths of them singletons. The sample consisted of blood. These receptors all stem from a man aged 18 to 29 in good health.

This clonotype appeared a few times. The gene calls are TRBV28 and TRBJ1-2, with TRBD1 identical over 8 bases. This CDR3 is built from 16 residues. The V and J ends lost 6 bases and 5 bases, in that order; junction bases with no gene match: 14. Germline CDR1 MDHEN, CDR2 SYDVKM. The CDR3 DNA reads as TGTGCCAGCAGCGCCGACACCGGACAGGGCCCTTATGGCTACACCTTC. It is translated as CASSADTGQGPYGYTF.

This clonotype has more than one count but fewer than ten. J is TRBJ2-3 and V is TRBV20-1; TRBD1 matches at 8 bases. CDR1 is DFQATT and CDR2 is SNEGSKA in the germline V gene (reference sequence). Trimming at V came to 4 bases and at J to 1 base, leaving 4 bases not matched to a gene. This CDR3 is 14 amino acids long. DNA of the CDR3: TGCAGTGCTACCGGGACAGGCCGCACAGATACGCAGTATTTT. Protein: CSATGTGRTDTQYF.

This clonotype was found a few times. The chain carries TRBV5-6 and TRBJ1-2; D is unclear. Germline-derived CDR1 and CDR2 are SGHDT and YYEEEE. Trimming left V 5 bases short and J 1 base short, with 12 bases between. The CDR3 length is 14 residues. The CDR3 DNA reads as TGTGCCAGCAGTCATCGCGGGCTTAACTATGGCTACACCTTC. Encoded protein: CASSHRGLNYGYTF. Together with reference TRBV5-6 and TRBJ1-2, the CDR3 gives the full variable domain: DAGVTQSPTHLIKTRGQQVTLRCSPKSGHDTVSWYQQALGQGPQFIFQYYEEEERQRGNFPDRFSGHQFPNYSSELNVNALLLGDSALYLCASSHRGLNYGYTFGSGTRLTVV.

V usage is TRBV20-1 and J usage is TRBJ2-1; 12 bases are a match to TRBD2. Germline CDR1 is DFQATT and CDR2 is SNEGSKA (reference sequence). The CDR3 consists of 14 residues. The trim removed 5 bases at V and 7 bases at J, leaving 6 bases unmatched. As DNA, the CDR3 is TGCAGTGCTTGGGGACTAGCGGGCGGAAATGAGCAGTTCTTC. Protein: CSAWGLAGGNEQFF.

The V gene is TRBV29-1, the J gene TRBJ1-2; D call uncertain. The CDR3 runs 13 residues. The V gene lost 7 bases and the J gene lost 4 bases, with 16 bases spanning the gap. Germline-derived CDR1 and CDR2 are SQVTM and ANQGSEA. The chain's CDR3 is CSAVILRGYGYTF. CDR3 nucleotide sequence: TGCAGCGCTGTAATATTGCGTGGCTATGGCTACACCTTC.

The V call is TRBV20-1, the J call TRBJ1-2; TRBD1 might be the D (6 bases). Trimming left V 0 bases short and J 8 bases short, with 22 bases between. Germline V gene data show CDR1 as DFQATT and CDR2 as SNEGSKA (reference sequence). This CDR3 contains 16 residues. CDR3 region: CSARDPQGEWGLGYTF. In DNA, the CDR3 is TGCAGTGCTAGAGATCCACAGGGCGAATGGGGATTGGGCTACACCTTC.

The CDR3 DNA reads as TGCAGTGCTATGCTGGGCACAGATACGCAGTATTTT. Protein sequence: CSAMLGTDTQYF. The chain carries TRBV20-1 and TRBJ2-3; D is unclear. The germline CDR1 and CDR2 sequences are DFQATT and SNEGSKA (reference sequence). CDR3 size: 12 residues. V lost 4 bases and J lost 1, with 6 bases in between.

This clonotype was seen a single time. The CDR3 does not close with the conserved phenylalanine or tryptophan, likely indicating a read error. The CDR3 here is CASNPQGNPSYEQYA. CDR3 bases: TGTGCCAGCAACCCACAGGGAAACCCCTCCTACGAGCAGTACGCC. This chain joins TRBV3-1 and TRBJ2-7; D may be TRBD1 (6 bases). This CDR3 is built from 15 residues. Germline V gives CDR1 LGHDT, CDR2 YNNKEL (reference sequence). With 7 bases removed from V and 0 bases from J, the gap between germline ends came to 16 bases.

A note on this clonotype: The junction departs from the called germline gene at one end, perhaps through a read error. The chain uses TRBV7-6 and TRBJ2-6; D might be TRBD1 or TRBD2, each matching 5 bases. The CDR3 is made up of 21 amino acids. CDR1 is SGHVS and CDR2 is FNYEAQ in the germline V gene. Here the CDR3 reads CASSLGSGRLKRGSGANALTF. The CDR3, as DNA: TGTGCCAGCAGCTTAGGATCAGGCCGCCTTAAACGGGGCTCTGGGGCCAACGCCCTGACTTTC.

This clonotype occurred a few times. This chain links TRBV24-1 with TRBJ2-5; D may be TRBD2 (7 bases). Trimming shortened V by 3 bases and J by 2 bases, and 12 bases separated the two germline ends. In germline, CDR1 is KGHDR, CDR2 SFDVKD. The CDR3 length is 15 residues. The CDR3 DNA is TGTGCCACCAGTGATCTAGGGGGGGTTCAAGAGACCCAGTACTTC. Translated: CATSDLGGVQETQYF.

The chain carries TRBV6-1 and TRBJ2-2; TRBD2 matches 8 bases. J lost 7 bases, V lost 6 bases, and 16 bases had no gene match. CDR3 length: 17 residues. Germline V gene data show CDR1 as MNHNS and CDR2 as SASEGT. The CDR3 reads CASRSLSAGGGYGELFF. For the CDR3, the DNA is TGTGCCAGCAGATCCCTATCGGCGGGGGGCGGCTACGGGGAGCTGTTTTTT.

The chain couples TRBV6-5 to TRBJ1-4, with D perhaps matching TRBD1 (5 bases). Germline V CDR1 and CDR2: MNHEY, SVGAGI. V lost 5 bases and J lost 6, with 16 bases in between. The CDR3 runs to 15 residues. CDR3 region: CASSTQGDGDEKLFF. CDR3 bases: TGTGCCAGCAGTACCCAAGGGGATGGGGATGAAAAACTGTTTTTT.

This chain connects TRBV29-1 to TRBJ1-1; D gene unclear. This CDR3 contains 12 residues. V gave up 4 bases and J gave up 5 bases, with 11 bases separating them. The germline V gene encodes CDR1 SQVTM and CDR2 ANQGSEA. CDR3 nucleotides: TGCAGCGTTGTGCGGGGTCGGACTGAAGCTTTCTTT. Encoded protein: CSVVRGRTEAFF.

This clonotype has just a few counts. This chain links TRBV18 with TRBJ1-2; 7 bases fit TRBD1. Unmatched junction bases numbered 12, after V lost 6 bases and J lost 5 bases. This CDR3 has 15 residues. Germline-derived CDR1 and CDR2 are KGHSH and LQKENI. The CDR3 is CASSPRDRDFYGYTF. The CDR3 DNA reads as TGTGCCAGCTCCCCCCGGGACAGAGATTTTTATGGCTACACCTTC.

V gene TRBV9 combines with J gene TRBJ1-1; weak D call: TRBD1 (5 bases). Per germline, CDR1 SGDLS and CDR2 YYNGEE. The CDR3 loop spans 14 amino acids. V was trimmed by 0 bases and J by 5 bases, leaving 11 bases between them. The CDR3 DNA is TGTGCCAGCAGCGTAGCCAGGGAGGGAACTGAAGCTTTCTTT. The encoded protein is CASSVAREGTEAFF.

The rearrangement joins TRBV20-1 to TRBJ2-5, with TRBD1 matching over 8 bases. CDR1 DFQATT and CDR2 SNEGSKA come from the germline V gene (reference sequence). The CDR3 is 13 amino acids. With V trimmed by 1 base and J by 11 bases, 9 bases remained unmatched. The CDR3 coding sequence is TGCAGTGCTAGAGGGACAGGGCACGGTGAGCAGTACTTC. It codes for CSARGTGHGEQYF.

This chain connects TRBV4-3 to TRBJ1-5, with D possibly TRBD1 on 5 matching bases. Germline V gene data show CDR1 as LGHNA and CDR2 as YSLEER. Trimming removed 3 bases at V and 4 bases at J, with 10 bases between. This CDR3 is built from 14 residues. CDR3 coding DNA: TGCGCCAGCAGCCATGACAGAAGTAATCAGCCCCAGCATTTT. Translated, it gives CASSHDRSNQPQHF.

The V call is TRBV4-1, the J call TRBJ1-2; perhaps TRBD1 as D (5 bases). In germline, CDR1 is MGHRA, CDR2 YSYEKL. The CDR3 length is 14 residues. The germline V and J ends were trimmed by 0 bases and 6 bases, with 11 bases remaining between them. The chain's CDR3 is CASSQEGQENGYTF. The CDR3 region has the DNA TGCGCCAGCAGCCAAGAGGGGCAGGAGAATGGCTACACCTTC.

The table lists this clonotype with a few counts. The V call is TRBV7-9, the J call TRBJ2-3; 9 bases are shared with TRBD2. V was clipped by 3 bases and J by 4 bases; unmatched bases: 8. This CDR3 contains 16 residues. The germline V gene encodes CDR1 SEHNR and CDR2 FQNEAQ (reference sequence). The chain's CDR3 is CASSFKVAGVPDTQYF. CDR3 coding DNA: TGTGCCAGCAGCTTCAAAGTAGCGGGGGTACCAGATACGCAGTATTTT.

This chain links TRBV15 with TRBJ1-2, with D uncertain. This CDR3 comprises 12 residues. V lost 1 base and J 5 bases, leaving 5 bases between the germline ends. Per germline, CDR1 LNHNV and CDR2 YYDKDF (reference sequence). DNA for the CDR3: TGTGCCACCAGCAGAGCAGATTATGGCTACACCTTC. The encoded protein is CATSRADYGYTF.

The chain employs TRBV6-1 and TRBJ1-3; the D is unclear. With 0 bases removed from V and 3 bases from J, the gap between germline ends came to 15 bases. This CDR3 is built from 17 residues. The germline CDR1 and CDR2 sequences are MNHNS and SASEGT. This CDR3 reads CASSEAHGGSSGNTIYF. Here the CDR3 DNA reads TGTGCCAGCAGTGAAGCGCATGGAGGTTCAAGTGGAAACACCATATATTTT.

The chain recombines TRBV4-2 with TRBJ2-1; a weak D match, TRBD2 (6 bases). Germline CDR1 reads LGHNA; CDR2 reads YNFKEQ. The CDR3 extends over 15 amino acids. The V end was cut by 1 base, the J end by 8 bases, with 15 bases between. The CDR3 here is CASSQVSTGVYEQFF. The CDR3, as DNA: TGTGCCAGCAGCCAAGTATCCACGGGGGTCTATGAGCAGTTCTTC.

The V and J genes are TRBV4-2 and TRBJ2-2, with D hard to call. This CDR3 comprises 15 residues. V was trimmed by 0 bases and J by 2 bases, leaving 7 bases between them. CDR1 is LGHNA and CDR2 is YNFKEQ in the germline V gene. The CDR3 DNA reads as TGTGCCAGCAGCCAAGATTGGCGAAACACCGGGGAGCTGTTTTTT. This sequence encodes CASSQDWRNTGELFF.

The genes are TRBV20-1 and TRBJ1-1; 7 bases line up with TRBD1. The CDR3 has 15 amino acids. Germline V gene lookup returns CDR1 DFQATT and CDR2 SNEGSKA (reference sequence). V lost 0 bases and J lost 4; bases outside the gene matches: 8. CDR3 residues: CSARDLAGGVTEAFF. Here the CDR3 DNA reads TGCAGTGCTAGAGATCTTGCAGGGGGGGTCACTGAAGCTTTCTTT.

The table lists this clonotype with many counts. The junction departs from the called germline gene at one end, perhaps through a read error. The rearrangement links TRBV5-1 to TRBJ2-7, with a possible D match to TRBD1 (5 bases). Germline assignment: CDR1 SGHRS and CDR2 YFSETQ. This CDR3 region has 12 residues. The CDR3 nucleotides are TGTGCCAGCAGTACAGGCAGCTACGAGCAGTACTTC. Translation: CASSTGSYEQYF.

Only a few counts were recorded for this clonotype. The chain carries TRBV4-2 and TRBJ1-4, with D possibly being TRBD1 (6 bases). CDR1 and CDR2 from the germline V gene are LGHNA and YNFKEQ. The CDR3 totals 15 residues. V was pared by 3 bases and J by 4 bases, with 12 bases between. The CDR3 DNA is TGTGCCAGCAGCCAGTTCGCAGGGGATAATGAAAAACTGTTTTTT. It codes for CASSQFAGDNEKLFF.

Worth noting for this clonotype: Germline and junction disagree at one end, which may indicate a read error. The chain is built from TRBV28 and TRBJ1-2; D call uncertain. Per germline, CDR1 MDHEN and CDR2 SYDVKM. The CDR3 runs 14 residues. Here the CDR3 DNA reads TGTACCAGCAGTCTGCCCTCGGGTAACTATGGCTACACCTTC. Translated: CTSSLPSGNYGYTF.

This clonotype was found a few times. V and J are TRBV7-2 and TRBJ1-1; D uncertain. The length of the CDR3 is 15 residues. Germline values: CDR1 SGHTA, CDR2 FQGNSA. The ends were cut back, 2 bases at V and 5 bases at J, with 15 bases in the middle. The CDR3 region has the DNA TGTGCCAGCAGCTTATCGACACGCGTTATTACTGAAGCTTTCTTT. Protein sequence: CASSLSTRVITEAFF. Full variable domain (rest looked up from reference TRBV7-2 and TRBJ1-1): GAGVSQSPSNKVTEKGKDVELRCDPISGHTALYWYRQSLGQGLEFLIYFQGNSAPDKSGLPSDRFSAERTGGSVSTLTIQRTQQEDSAVYLCASSLSTRVITEAFFGQGTRLTVV.

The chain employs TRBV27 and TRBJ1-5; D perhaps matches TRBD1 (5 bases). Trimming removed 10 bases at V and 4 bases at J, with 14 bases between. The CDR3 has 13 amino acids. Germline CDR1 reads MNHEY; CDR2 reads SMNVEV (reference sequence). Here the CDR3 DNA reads TGTGCCACCGGACATAACACTAATCAGCCCCAGCATTTT. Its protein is CATGHNTNQPQHF.